Each of the 11 T cell receptor beta chains below was sequenced from the same sample in a study of blood T cell repertoires in COVID-19. Profiled with immunoSEQ multiplex PCR; TCRdb holds only in-frame clones, not every one. There are 200,000 to 250,000 clones in the sample; 88% occur only once, and 2% to 2.5% lies in the top ten. The sample comprised peripheral blood. The receptors here all came from a woman aged 40 to 49 who had recovered from COVID-19.

The chain employs TRBV6-1 and TRBJ2-6; tentative D call: TRBD1 (6 bases). The germline V and J ends were trimmed by 4 bases and 4 bases, with 14 bases remaining between them. Germline V gene lookup returns CDR1 MNHNS and CDR2 SASEGT. CDR3 length: 16 residues. CDR3 nucleotide sequence: TGTGCCAGCAGTGGCACCAGGGGTACCGGGGCCAACGTCCTGACTTTC. This translates into CASSGTRGTGANVLTF.

CDR3 sequence (DNA): TGTGCCAGCAGAACCGGACGGGAACAAGAGACCCAGTACTTC. Protein product: CASRTGREQETQYF. The V call is TRBV6-5, the J call TRBJ2-5, with a tentative D call TRBD2 (5 bases). The CDR3 has 14 amino acids. CDR1 and CDR2 (germline): MNHEY, SVGAGI. Trimming pared 6 bases from V and 2 bases from J, leaving 13 bases between.

The V call is TRBV3-1 (or the pseudogene TRBV3-2), the J call TRBJ1-2; tentative D call: TRBD1 (5 bases). The CDR3 spans 14 residues. Trimming took off 0 bases at V and 3 bases at J, with 8 bases between the two ends. Germline CDR1 reads LGHDT; CDR2 reads YNNKEL (reference sequence). CDR3 protein: CASSQDLGDYGYTF. DNA for the CDR3: TGTGCCAGCAGCCAAGATTTAGGGGACTATGGCTACACCTTC.

The CDR3 sequence: CASSVAGLAGYNEQFF. The CDR3 nucleotides are TGTGCCAGCAGTGTGGCGGGGTTAGCGGGCTACAATGAGCAGTTCTTC. The chain uses TRBV2 and TRBJ2-1, with 7 bases matching TRBD2. CDR3 length equals 16 residues. Germline assignment: CDR1 SNHLY and CDR2 FYNNEI. V shed 4 bases, J shed 3 bases, and the junction held 9 bases outside the gene matches.

CDR3 sequence (DNA): TGTGCCAGCAGCGGAACATTGGACAGCCCCCCAGTCTATGGCTACACCTTC. It codes for CASSGTLDSPPVYGYTF. The rearrangement links TRBV9 to TRBJ1-2, with a weak D call TRBD1 (6 bases). The V and J ends lost 3 bases and 4 bases respectively, with 22 bases between them. The CDR3 length is 17 residues. Germline CDR1 SGDLS, CDR2 YYNGEE.

The chain carries TRBV7-2 and TRBJ2-2; D might be TRBD2 (6 bases). The CDR3 loop spans 15 amino acids. The V and J ends lost 1 base and 4 bases respectively, with 10 bases between them. Germline CDR1 is SGHTA and CDR2 is FQGNSA. The CDR3 loop reads CASSLGVAVTGELFF. CDR3 nucleotides: TGTGCCAGCAGCTTAGGGGTAGCGGTCACCGGGGAGCTGTTTTTT.

The genes are TRBV18 and TRBJ2-7; TRBD2 is a possible D gene (5 bases). The length of the CDR3 is 15 residues. V lost 6 bases and J lost 0, with 15 bases in between. Germline V gene sequence: CDR1 KGHSH, CDR2 LQKENI. DNA for the CDR3: TGTGCCAGCTCTCTGGACGGGGTCAGCTCCTACGAGCAGTACTTC. This sequence encodes CASSLDGVSSYEQYF. Based on the CDR3 plus reference TRBV18 and TRBJ2-7, the full variable domain is NAGVMQNPRHLVRRRGQEARLRCSPMKGHSHVYWYRQLPEEGLKFMVYLQKENIIDESGMPKERFSAEFPKEGPSILRIQQVVRGDSAAYFCASSLDGVSSYEQYFGPGTRLTVT.

This clone was seen just once. The CDR3 DNA reads as TGTGCCAGCAGTTCACTGGACAGGGCAGATACGCAGTATTTT. Protein sequence: CASSSLDRADTQYF. The J gene is TRBJ2-3, the V gene TRBV2; 8 positions agree with TRBD1. Trimming removed 5 bases from V and 4 bases from J; junction bases left unmatched: 5. This CDR3 is built from 14 residues. The germline V gene encodes CDR1 SNHLY and CDR2 FYNNEI.

The chain employs TRBV2 and TRBJ1-4, with 7 bases identical to TRBD1. The CDR3 spans 15 residues. V lost 7 bases to trimming and J lost 4 bases; unmatched junction nucleotides: 9. Germline V gives CDR1 SNHLY, CDR2 FYNNEI. This CDR3 is CASKLTGVGNEKLFF. CDR3 nucleotides: TGTGCCAGCAAACTAACAGGGGTGGGTAATGAAAAACTGTTTTTT.

The chain uses TRBV11-2 and TRBJ2-2; D uncertain. CDR3 length: 14 residues. Trimming took off 5 bases at V and 3 bases at J, with 10 bases between the two ends. CDR1 SGHAT and CDR2 FQNNGV come from the germline V gene. The CDR3 nucleotides read TGTGCCAGCAGCCAGCAGAGGTACACCGGGGAGCTGTTTTTT. It is translated as CASSQQRYTGELFF.

The chain employs TRBV27 and TRBJ1-6, with 7 positions matching TRBD1. Germline trimming cut 5 bases from V and 3 bases from J; bases unmatched to any gene: 13. CDR1 is MNHEY, CDR2 SMNVEV, per germline (reference sequence). CDR3 length equals 18 residues. Written as DNA, the CDR3 is TGTGCCAGCAGTCTACGTTTGACGGCAGGGGGCTATAATTCACCCCTCCACTTT. The encoded protein is CASSLRLTAGGYNSPLHF.